The 16 T cell receptor beta chains below come from one sample, sequenced in a study of blood T cell repertoires in COVID-19. Sequenced by immunoSEQ multiplex PCR; TCRdb stores in-frame clones only, minus some. Here the sample spans 150,000 to 200,000 clones, over 75% being singletons. The sequencing sample was made of PBMCs or T cells enriched from blood (not recorded which). Every receptor here comes from a woman between 18 and 29 years old who had recovered from COVID-19.

The chain is built from TRBV5-6 and TRBJ1-1; D gene unclear. The CDR3 has 14 amino acids. The V gene's germline CDR1 is SGHDT and CDR2 YYEEEE. V lost 0 bases to trimming and J lost 2 bases, with 8 bases between them. CDR3 sequence (DNA): TGTGCCAGCAGCTTGGACGGGGTTAACACTGAAGCTTTCTTT. Its translation is CASSLDGVNTEAFF.

This clone showed up just a few times. The rearrangement links TRBV4-2 to TRBJ1-1, with a weak D call TRBD1 (6 bases). CDR1 LGHNA and CDR2 YNFKEQ come from the germline V gene. The CDR3 covers 15 residues. V was trimmed by 1 base and J by 5 bases, leaving 14 bases between them. In DNA, the CDR3 is TGTGCCAGCAGCCAAGTGGCACAGGGTTCAACTGAAGCTTTCTTT. It specifies CASSQVAQGSTEAFF.

CDR3 nucleotides: TGTGCCAGCAGTTACTCGTCCAGAATAACAGTCAATGAGCAGTTCTTC. Amino acids: CASSYSSRITVNEQFF. This chain links TRBV6-5 with TRBJ2-1; D unresolved. Germline V gene data show CDR1 as MNHEY and CDR2 as SVGAGI. The V and J ends lost 0 bases and 6 bases respectively, with 15 bases between them. The CDR3 has 16 residues.

CDR3 DNA sequence: TGTGCCAGCAGCCAAATCGACAATGAGCAGTTCTTC. As protein: CASSQIDNEQFF. The chain couples TRBV3-1 (or the pseudogene TRBV3-2) to TRBJ2-1; D is unresolved. V shed 2 bases and J shed 5 bases, with 4 bases lying between them. Looked up from germline, CDR1 is LGHDT and CDR2 is YNNKEL (reference sequence). CDR3 length equals 12 residues.

The chain combines TRBV5-1 with TRBJ1-2, with TRBD1 as a possible D gene (5 bases). The V gene lost 4 bases and the J gene lost 4 bases, with 11 bases spanning the gap. Germline V lookup: CDR1 SGHRS, CDR2 YFSETQ. This CDR3 spans 13 amino acids. CDR3 sequence: CASSPREGYGYTF. CDR3 nucleotide sequence: TGCGCCAGCAGCCCCAGGGAGGGCTATGGCTACACCTTC.

This clone has just one count. The J gene is TRBJ1-2, the V gene TRBV28; D is perhaps TRBD1 (5 bases). CDR1 and CDR2 from the germline V gene are MDHEN and SYDVKM. Trimming stripped 7 bases from V and 4 bases from J, with 13 bases between. The CDR3 covers 13 residues. CDR3: CASTLPGGYGYTF. The CDR3 coding sequence is TGTGCCAGCACGCTCCCGGGGGGCTATGGCTACACCTTC.

This chain uses TRBV5-1 with TRBJ2-7; TRBD2 might be the D (5 bases). From germline, CDR1 is SGHRS and CDR2 YFSETQ. The CDR3 has 12 amino acids. Trimming pared 2 bases from V and 9 bases from J, leaving 12 bases between. DNA of the CDR3: TGCGCCAGCAGCTTTTTCGGGGAAGGGCAGTACTTC. As protein: CASSFFGEGQYF.

This clone was found many times. The rearrangement joins TRBV28 to TRBJ2-7; 7 bases are shared with TRBD1. The CDR3 runs to 17 residues. The germline V gene has CDR1 MDHEN and CDR2 SYDVKM. The V gene end was trimmed by 4 bases and the J gene end by 2 bases; junction bases not matched to a gene: 14. The CDR3 protein is CASSYFPRRDRTYEQYF. CDR3 DNA: TGTGCCAGCAGTTACTTCCCGAGAAGGGACAGAACCTACGAGCAGTACTTC.

The chain carries TRBV28 and TRBJ1-1; a weak D match, TRBD1 (6 bases). The CDR3 extends over 14 amino acids. Per germline, CDR1 MDHEN and CDR2 SYDVKM. V was clipped by 7 bases and J by 1 base, with 13 bases between them. The CDR3 region is CASTRGARNTEAFF. DNA of the CDR3: TGTGCCAGCACCCGGGGGGCTAGGAACACTGAAGCTTTCTTT.

This clone was recorded once. The rearrangement links TRBV28 to TRBJ1-1; perhaps TRBD1 as D (6 bases). CDR1 MDHEN and CDR2 SYDVKM come from the germline V gene. The CDR3 runs 14 residues. V was clipped by 3 bases and J by 1 base, with 9 bases between them. CDR3 in amino acids: CASSFRGSNTEAFF. The CDR3, as DNA: TGTGCCAGCAGTTTCAGGGGCTCGAACACTGAAGCTTTCTTT.

This chain links TRBV5-4 with TRBJ2-5; no definite D call. Germline CDR1 is SGHNT and CDR2 is YYREEE (reference sequence). Trimming removed 4 bases at V and 1 base at J, with 8 bases between. The CDR3 consists of 13 residues. Written as DNA, the CDR3 is TGTGCCAGCAGCCACGGTAGCCAAGAGACCCAGTACTTC. Translation gives CASSHGSQETQYF.

V is TRBV28 and J is TRBJ2-1; TRBD1 agrees at 8 bases. The CDR3 contains 15 residues. V gave up 2 bases and J gave up 8 bases; unmatched junction bases: 8. The germline V gene has CDR1 MDHEN and CDR2 SYDVKM. CDR3 in amino acids: CASSLSGQGIDEQFF. CDR3 sequence (DNA): TGTGCCAGCAGTTTAAGCGGACAGGGTATCGATGAGCAGTTCTTC.

The chain has TRBV20-1 and TRBJ1-4, with TRBD1 as a possible D gene (5 bases). This CDR3 comprises 13 residues. V dropped 3 bases and J dropped 3 bases, with 8 bases sitting between them. The germline V gene has CDR1 DFQATT and CDR2 SNEGSKA (reference sequence). CDR3 bases: TGCAGTGCTAGTGAAGGGGCTAATGAAAAACTGTTTTTT. Protein product: CSASEGANEKLFF.

The J gene is TRBJ2-3, the V gene TRBV9; 9 bases are a match to TRBD2. The germline V gene has CDR1 SGDLS and CDR2 YYNGEE. Trimming cost V 0 bases and J 1 base; bases outside gene matches: 3. The CDR3 spans 16 residues. CDR3 nucleotides: TGTGCCAGCAGCGTAGTGGCGGGAGGGCGCACAGATACGCAGTATTTT. Protein: CASSVVAGGRTDTQYF.

The chain carries TRBV4-1 and TRBJ2-3; TRBD2 aligns across 9 bases. Germline CDR1 is MGHRA and CDR2 is YSYEKL. V shed 2 bases, J shed 10 bases, and the junction held 10 bases outside the gene matches. The CDR3 runs 15 residues. CDR3 loop: CASSQPLRTSVAQYF. The CDR3 DNA reads as TGCGCCAGCAGCCAACCACTCCGGACTAGCGTGGCGCAGTATTTT.

This clone was seen a handful of times. V usage is TRBV27 and J usage is TRBJ2-2, with D uncertain. This CDR3 is 15 amino acids long. V dropped 1 base and J dropped 3 bases, with 9 bases sitting between them. Germline V gene sequence: CDR1 MNHEY, CDR2 SMNVEV (reference sequence). The CDR3 reads CASSLYPLHTGELFF. As DNA, the CDR3 is TGTGCCAGCAGTTTATATCCTCTCCACACCGGGGAGCTGTTTTTT.